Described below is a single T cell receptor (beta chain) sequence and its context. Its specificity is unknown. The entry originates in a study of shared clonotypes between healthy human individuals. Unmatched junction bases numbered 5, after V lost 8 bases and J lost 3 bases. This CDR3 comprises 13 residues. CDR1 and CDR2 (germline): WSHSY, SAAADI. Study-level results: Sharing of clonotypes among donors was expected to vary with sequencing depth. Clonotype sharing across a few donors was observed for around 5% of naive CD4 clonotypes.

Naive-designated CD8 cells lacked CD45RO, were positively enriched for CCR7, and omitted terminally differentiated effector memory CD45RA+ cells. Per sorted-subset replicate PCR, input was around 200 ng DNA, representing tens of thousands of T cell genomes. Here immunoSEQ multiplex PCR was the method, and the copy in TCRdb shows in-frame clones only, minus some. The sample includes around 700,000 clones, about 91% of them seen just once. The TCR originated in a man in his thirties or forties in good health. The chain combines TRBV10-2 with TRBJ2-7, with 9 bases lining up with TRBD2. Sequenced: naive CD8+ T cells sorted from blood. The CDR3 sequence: CASRLAEFYEQYF. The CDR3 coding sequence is TGCGCCAGCCGACTAGCGGAGTTCTACGAGCAGTACTTC.